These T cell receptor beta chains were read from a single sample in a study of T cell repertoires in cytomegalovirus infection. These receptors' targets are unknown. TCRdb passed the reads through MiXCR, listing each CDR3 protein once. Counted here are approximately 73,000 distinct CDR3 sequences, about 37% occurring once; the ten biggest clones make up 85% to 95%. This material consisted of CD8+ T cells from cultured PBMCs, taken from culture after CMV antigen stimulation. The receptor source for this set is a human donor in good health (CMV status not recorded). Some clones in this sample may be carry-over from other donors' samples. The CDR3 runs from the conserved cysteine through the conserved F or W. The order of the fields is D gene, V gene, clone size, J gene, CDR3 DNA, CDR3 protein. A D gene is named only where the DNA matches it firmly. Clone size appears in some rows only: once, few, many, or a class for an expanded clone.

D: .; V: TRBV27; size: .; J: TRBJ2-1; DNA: TGTGCCAGCAGTTTTGGGGGGCTTGGTGAGCAGTTCTTC; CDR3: CASSFGGLGEQFF
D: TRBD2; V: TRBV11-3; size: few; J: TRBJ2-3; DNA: TGTGCCAGCAGCTTAGAGCATTCTATAGCGGGGGATACGCAGTATTTT; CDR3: CASSLEHSIAGDTQYF
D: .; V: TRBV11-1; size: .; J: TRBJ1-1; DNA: TGTGCCAGCAGCTTAGGAGACAGGCAGCTCACTGAAGCTTTCTTT; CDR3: CASSLGDRQLTEAFF
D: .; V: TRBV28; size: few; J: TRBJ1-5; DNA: TGTGCCAGCAGGTCACCGGGATTCACGGGCAATCAGCCCCAGCATTTT; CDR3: CASRSPGFTGNQPQHF
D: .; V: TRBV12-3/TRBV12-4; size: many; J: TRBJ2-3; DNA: TGTGCCAGCACGGCCACAGATACGCAGTATTTT; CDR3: CASTATDTQYF
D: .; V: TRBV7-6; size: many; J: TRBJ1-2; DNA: TGTGCCAGCAGCTTAGGCGTCCAGGACGTCTATGGCTACACCTTC; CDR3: CASSLGVQDVYGYTF
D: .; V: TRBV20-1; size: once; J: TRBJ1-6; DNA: TGCAGTGCTAGGGACGATGAGAGCTCCTATAATTCACCCCTCCACTTT; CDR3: CSARDDESSYNSPLHF
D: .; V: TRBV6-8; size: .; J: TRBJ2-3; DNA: TGTGCCAGCAGTGTTGGGAGGGGGACAGATACGCAGTATTTT; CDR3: CASSVGRGTDTQYF
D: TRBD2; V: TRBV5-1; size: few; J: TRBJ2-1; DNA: TGCGCCAGCAGCCCGTTAGGGACTAGCGGGGGGTTCTTAGGCAATGAGCAGTTCTTC; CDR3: CASSPLGTSGGFLGNEQFF
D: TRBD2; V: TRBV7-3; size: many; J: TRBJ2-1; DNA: TGTGCCAGCAGCTTAGGCGGGGGGGCGAGCGATGAGCAGTTCTTC; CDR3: CASSLGGGASDEQFF
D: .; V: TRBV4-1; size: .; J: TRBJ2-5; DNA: TGCGCCAGCAGCGTTACTAGTGAAGAGACCCAGTACTTC; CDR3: CASSVTSEETQYF
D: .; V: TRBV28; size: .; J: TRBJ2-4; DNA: TGTGCCAGCAGACCCGAGTGGGAAATTACAAATAAAGCCAAAAACATTCAGTACTTC; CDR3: CASRPEWEITNKAKNIQYF
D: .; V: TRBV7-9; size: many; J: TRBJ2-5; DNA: TGTGCCAGCAGCCCGAAGGGGGGGCCCTTGGAGACCCAGTACTTC; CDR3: CASSPKGGPLETQYF
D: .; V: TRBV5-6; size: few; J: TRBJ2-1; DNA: TGTGCCAGCAGGATACTATACTACAATGAGCAGTTCTTC; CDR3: CASRILYYNEQFF
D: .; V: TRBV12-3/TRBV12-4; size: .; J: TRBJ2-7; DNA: TGTGCCAGCGGGGGGGGCGACCCCCACGAGCAGTACTTC; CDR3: CASGGGDPHEQYF
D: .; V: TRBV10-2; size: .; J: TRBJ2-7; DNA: TGCGCCAGCAGTGTACTCTCAGGGAAGGCCTACGAGCAGTACTTC; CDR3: CASSVLSGKAYEQYF
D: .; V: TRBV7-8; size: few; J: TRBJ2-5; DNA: TGTGCCAGCAGCTTATTCCAGGGAGGACGGGAGACCCAGTACTTC; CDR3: CASSLFQGGRETQYF
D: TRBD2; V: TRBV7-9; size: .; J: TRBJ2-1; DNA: TGTGCCAGCAGCTTGGAAGGACTAGCCCTTGAGAATGAGCAGTTCTTC; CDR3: CASSLEGLALENEQFF
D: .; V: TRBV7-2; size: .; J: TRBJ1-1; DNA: TGTGCCAGCAGCCCAGACAGGCTCCGGGGCACTGAAGCTTTCTTT; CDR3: CASSPDRLRGTEAFF
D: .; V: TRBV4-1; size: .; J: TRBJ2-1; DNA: TGCGCCAGCAGCCTCAGGCATGCCTCCTCCTACAATGAGCAGTTCTTC; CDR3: CASSLRHASSYNEQFF
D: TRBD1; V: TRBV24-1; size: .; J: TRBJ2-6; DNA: TGTGCCACCAGTGCTACAGGGGGTCCTGGGGCCAACGTCCTGACTTTC; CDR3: CATSATGGPGANVLTF
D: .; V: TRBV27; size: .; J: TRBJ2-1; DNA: TGTGCCAGCAGTCCACAGGGCTCCTACAATGAGCAGTTCTTC; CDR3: CASSPQGSYNEQFF
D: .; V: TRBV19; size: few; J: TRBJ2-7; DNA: TGTGCCAGTAGTATTATGGAGGGTTCCTACGAGCAGTACTTC; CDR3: CASSIMEGSYEQYF
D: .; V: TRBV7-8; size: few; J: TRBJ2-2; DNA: TGTGCCAGCAGTGATGGACAGAGCACCGGGGAGCTGTTTTTT; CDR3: CASSDGQSTGELFF
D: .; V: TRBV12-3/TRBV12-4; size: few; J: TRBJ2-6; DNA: TGTGCCAGCAGAGAACATTACTCTGGGGCCAACGTCCTGACTTTC; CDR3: CASREHYSGANVLTF
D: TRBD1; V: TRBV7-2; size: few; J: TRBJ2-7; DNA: TGTGCCAGCAGTGCCGGGACAGGGGGCTACGAGCAGTACTTC; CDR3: CASSAGTGGYEQYF
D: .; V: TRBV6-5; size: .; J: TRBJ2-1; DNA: TGTGCCAGCAGTTACTCCCCCCCGGACTCGAACCCCCATGAGCAGTTCTTC; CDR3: CASSYSPPDSNPHEQFF
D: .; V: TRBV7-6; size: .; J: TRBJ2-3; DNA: TGTGCCAGCAGCGCAGGAACACCAGATACGCAGTATTTT; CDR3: CASSAGTPDTQYF
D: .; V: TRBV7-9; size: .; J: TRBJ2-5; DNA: TGTGCCAGCAGCGGGGATTTTAAGGACCTGGGGCAAGAGACCCAGTACTTC; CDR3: CASSGDFKDLGQETQYF
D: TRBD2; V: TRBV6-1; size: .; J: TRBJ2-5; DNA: TGTGCCAGCAGTGAATGGGTCTTTGGACTAGCGGGGGGTGAAGAGACCCAGTACTTC; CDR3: CASSEWVFGLAGGEETQYF
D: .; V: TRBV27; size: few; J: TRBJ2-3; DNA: TGTGCCAGCAGTTTTGTGGTCTCAGATACGCAGTATTTT; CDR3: CASSFVVSDTQYF
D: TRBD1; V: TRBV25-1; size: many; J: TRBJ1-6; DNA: TGTGCCAGCAGTTGGGACAGGGATAATTCACCCCTCCACTTT; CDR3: CASSWDRDNSPLHF
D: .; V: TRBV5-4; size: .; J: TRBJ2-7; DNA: TGTGCCAGCAGCTTGGCCGGGACCTCTCACGAGCAGTACTTC; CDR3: CASSLAGTSHEQYF
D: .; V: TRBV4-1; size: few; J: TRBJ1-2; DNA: TGCGCCAGCAGCCATAACGAAGCGCTTACCTATGGCTACACCTTC; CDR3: CASSHNEALTYGYTF
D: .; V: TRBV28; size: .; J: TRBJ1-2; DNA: TGTGCCAGCAGTCATACTTCCTATGGCTACACCTTC; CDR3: CASSHTSYGYTF
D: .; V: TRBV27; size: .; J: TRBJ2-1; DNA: TGTGCCAGCAGTTTGACTGTTGGGCCTGAGCCGTTCTTC; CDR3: CASSLTVGPEPFF
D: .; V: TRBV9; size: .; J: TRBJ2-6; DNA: TGTGCCAGCAGCGTAGCTCGTTCTGGGGCCAACGTCCTGACTTTC; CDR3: CASSVARSGANVLTF
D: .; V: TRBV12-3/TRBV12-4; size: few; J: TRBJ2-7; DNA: TGTGCCAGCAGCCTCGCGGCGGGGGCCACAAGTATCGAGCAGTACTTC; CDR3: CASSLAAGATSIEQYF
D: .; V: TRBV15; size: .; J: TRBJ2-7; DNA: TGTGCCACCAGCCCTCAGGGGGGCCTCTTCGAGCAGTACTTC; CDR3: CATSPQGGLFEQYF
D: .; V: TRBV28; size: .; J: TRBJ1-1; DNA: TGTGCCAGCAGTCCGGGGGATGGGGACACTGAAGCTTTCTTT; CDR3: CASSPGDGDTEAFF
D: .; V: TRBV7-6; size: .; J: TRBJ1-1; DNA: TGTGCCAGCAGCTTAGAGTGGGGGAACACTGAAGCTTTCTTT; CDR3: CASSLEWGNTEAFF
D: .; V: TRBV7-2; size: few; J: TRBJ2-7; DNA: TGTGCCAGCAGCTTAGACGGGCCGCCCCTGGAGGAGTACTTC; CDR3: CASSLDGPPLEEYF
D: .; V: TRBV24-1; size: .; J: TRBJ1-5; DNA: TGTGCCACCAGTGGGAAGGACGGAGATCAGCCCCAGCATTTT; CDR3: CATSGKDGDQPQHF
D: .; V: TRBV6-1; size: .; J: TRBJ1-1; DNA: TGTGCCAGCAGTGAAGCCACCCACGCCATGAACACTGAAGCTTTCTTT; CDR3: CASSEATHAMNTEAFF
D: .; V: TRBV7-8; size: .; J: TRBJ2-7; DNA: TGTGCCAGCAGCTTATCCCCGGCCGGTGGGGTCTACGAGCAGTACTTC; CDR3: CASSLSPAGGVYEQYF
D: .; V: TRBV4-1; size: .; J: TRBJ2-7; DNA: TGCGCCAGCAGCCAAGAACCAGGGCGAACCTACGAGCAGTACTTC; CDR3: CASSQEPGRTYEQYF
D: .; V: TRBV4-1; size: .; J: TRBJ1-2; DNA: TGCGCCAGCAGCCAGATTGGGACTCTTGGCTACACCTTC; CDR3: CASSQIGTLGYTF